A few counts support the clone carrying this TCR beta chain. The V end lost 5 bases, the J end lost 2 bases, and 10 bases lay between the germline ends. Per the germline V gene, CDR1 is MNHEY and CDR2 is SVGEGT. The CDR3 length is 13 residues. Per sample, no less than 6 micrograms of total RNA were extracted. This sample was included in a study of blood T cells in healthy people across ages. Study-wide background: Per two T cells, template switching captured roughly one barcoded beta molecule.

Using a J-beta primer mix together with a sample-barcoded 5' primer, a second PCR was run for about 7 to 12 cycles. Using its own MiXCR run on the 5' RACE reads, TCRdb lists one record per CDR3 protein. The table has over a million distinct CDR3 sequences, roughly 43% seen once. The TCR was taken from a woman younger than 35 in good health. This chain joins TRBV6-2 or TRBV6-3 and TRBJ2-7, with no clear D. Sequencing was done on a sample of blood. CDR3 bases: TGTGCCAGCAGTAATCCGGGCCCCTACGAGCAGTACTTC. It specifies CASSNPGPYEQYF.